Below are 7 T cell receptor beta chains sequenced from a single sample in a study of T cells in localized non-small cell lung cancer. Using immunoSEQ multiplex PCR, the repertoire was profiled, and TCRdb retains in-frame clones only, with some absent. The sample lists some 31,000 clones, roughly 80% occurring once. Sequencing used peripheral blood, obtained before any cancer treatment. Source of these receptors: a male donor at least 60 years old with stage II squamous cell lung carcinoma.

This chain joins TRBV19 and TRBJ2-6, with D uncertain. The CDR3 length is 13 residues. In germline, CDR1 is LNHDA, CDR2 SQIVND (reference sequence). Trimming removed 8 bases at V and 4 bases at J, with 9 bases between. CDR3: CASLLRGANVLTF. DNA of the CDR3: TGTGCCAGTCTCCTGAGAGGGGCCAACGTCCTGACTTTC.

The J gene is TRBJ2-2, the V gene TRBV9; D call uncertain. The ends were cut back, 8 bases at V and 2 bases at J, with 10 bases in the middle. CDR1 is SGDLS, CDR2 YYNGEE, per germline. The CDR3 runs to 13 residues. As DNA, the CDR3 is TGTGCCAGTCATAGGGAAAACACCGGGGAGCTGTTTTTT. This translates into CASHRENTGELFF.

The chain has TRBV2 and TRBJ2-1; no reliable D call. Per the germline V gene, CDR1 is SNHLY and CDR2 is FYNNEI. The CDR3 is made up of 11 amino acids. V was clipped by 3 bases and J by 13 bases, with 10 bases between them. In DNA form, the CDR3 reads TGTGCCAGCAGTGAGTTGATCGGACAGTTCTTC. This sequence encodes CASSELIGQFF.

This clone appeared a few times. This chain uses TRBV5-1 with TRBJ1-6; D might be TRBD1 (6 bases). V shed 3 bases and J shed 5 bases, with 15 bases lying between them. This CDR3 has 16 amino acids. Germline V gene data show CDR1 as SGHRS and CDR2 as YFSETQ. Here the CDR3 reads CASSSFGGADNSPLHF. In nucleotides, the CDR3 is TGCGCCAGCAGCTCGTTTGGGGGCGCCGATAATTCACCCCTCCACTTT.

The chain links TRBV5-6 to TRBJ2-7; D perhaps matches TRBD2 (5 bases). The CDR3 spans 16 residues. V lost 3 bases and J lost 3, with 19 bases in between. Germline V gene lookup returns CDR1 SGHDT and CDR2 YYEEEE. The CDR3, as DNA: TGTGCCAGCAGCTCCTTCATGGGGTCGGGGAGCTACGAGCAGTACTTC. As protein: CASSSFMGSGSYEQYF.

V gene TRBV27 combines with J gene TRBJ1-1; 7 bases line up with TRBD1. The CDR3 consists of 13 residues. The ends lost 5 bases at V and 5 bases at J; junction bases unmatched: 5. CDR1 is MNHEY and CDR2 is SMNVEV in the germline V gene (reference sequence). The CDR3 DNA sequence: TGTGCCAGCAGTCTAAACAGGGGAACTGAAGCTTTCTTT. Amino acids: CASSLNRGTEAFF.

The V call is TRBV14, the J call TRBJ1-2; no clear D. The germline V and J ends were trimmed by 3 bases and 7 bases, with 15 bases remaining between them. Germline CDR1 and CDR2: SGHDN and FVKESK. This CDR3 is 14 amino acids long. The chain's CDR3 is CASSQASRPAGYTF. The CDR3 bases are TGTGCCAGCAGCCAGGCGAGTCGGCCTGCTGGCTACACCTTC.